The present T cell receptor (beta chain) was sequenced within a study of metastatic and nonmetastatic thyroid tumors. This clone is medium-sized in the sample. MiXCR was used by TCRdb to re-call the PCR reads. The data hold 30,000 or so clones, with roughly 21% observed a single time. Thyroid surgery took place with no prior treatment in any patient. This CDR3 is 15 amino acids long. Trimming took off 3 bases at V and 2 bases at J, with 8 bases between the two ends. Germline loops: CDR1 MNHEY, CDR2 SMNVEV (reference sequence). Sequenced material: blood. This rearrangement joins TRBV27 to TRBJ2-6, with no clear D. The sequence came from a female donor with papillary thyroid cancer or a benign thyroid nodule (not recorded which). Some clones in this sample may be carry-over from other donors' samples. The CDR3 bases are TGTGCCAGCAGTTTTTCTTGGGCTGGGGCCAACGTCCTGACTTTC. Its protein is CASSFSWAGANVLTF.